This T cell receptor beta chain emerged from a study of T cell responses to AZD1222 COVID-19 vaccine. Of note for this clone: Antigen specificity is unknown.

Sequenced by immunoSEQ multiplex PCR; TCRdb stores in-frame clones only, minus some. The sample lists 95,000 to 150,000 clones, over 85% occurring once. Regarding the study as a whole: Mapped onto spike, vaccine-associated CD4 TCRs spanned it and were dominant at 160-218 and 743-854. Variant regions that are unmutated are reportedly the target of nearly half of spike-specific TCRs. Repertoires were obtained only post-peak T cell response.

The V gene's germline CDR1 is LGHDT and CDR2 YNNKEL (reference sequence). V lost 1 base, J lost 8 bases, and 10 bases stayed unmatched. The CDR3 length is 15 residues. This specimen consisted of peripheral blood, obtained on day 0 of AZD1222 vaccination. The TCR originated in an adult in good health. V is TRBV3-1 (or the pseudogene TRBV3-2) and J is TRBJ1-2, with 7 bases aligning to TRBD1. CDR3 sequence reads: CASSQVRRGPEGYTF. The CDR3 nucleotides are TGTGCCAGCAGCCAAGTCCGAAGGGGGCCGGAGGGCTACACCTTC.